The rows below give T cell receptor beta chains drawn from one sample of a study of blood T cell repertoires in COVID-19. Clones were read by immunoSEQ multiplex PCR, and TCRdb kept only the in-frame ones, dropping some. The data contain under 80,000 clones, about 90% of them singletons. The sample consisted of peripheral blood. These receptor sequences come from an elderly man in a cohort sampled during active COVID-19. Both conserved end residues are trimmed from each CDR3.

V gene: TRBV19; CDR3 protein: ASSASGTVQF
V gene: TRBV3-1/TRBV3-2; CDR3 protein: ASSPWEGQDTEAF
V gene: TRBV2; CDR3 protein: ASKGLDRADTQY
V gene: TRBV7-2; CDR3 protein: ASSLILAGSEQY
V gene: TRBV29-1; CDR3 protein: SVSGAASTEAF
V gene: TRBV9; CDR3 protein: ASSVLAGEDTQY
V gene: TRBV19; CDR3 protein: ASSLPTSGEETQY
V gene: TRBV11-3; CDR3 protein: ASSPDSYNEQF
V gene: TRBV5-4; CDR3 protein: ASSLQAGGSNEQF
V gene: TRBV7-2; CDR3 protein: ASSLATDYNSPLH
V gene: TRBV14; CDR3 protein: ASSQVTAGGGYT
V gene: TRBV28; CDR3 protein: ASSLRQQSAEAF
V gene: TRBV6-6; CDR3 protein: ASSSPGVNTEAF
V gene: TRBV5-8; CDR3 protein: ASRGPGLTYEQY
V gene: TRBV6-6; CDR3 protein: ASREPGGETQY
V gene: TRBV11-2; CDR3 protein: ASSLAGWGGDTEAF
V gene: TRBV2; CDR3 protein: ASMSQANTEAF
V gene: TRBV11-2; CDR3 protein: ASSLKQTGANVLT
V gene: TRBV3-1/TRBV3-2; CDR3 protein: ASSQGVGEEKLF
V gene: TRBV5-8; CDR3 protein: ASSKGQVAYNEQF